The 10 T cell receptor beta chains reported below all come from one sample, sequenced in a study of cytomegalovirus exposure and HLA in healthy donors. 60 Vbeta and 13 Jbeta primers were used in PCR. Here immunoSEQ multiplex PCR was the method, and the copy in TCRdb shows in-frame clones only, minus some. The data contain about 200,000 clones, around 77% of them singletons. The specimen was PBMCs. The origin of the receptors is a young man in good health and CMV-seronegative.

The chain uses TRBV5-1 and TRBJ1-4, with D unclear. V lost 0 bases and J 8 bases, leaving 11 bases between the germline ends. The CDR3 loop spans 14 amino acids. Germline values: CDR1 SGHRS, CDR2 YFSETQ. As DNA, the CDR3 is TGCGCCAGCAGCTTGGACCGGCCGGGGGAAAAACTGTTTTTT. Translated, it gives CASSLDRPGEKLFF.

This clone was picked up a small number of times. The chain combines TRBV5-1 with TRBJ2-3; the match to TRBD1 covers 7 bases. With 4 bases clipped from V and 5 bases from J, the junction kept 7 bases outside the gene matches. This CDR3 has 14 residues. In germline, CDR1 is SGHRS, CDR2 YFSETQ. The CDR3 DNA is TGCGCCAGCAGCACAGGGACAGCTGGAGATACGCAGTATTTT. Its protein product is CASSTGTAGDTQYF.

This chain connects TRBV11-2 to TRBJ1-2; 8 bases are shared with TRBD1. The length of the CDR3 is 14 residues. V trimming: 5 bases; J trimming: 4 bases; junction bases outside the gene matches: 6. Germline CDR1 SGHAT, CDR2 FQNNGV. Written as DNA, the CDR3 is TGTGCCAGCAGCCGAGGACAGGGCTCCTATGGCTACACCTTC. Protein: CASSRGQGSYGYTF.

V is TRBV5-6 and J is TRBJ1-2, with a tentative D call TRBD1 (5 bases). The V and J ends lost 2 bases and 5 bases respectively, with 13 bases between them. The germline V gene has CDR1 SGHDT and CDR2 YYEEEE. The CDR3 contains 14 residues. CDR3 DNA sequence: TGTGCCAGCAGCTTTTTGACAGAAATTTATGGCTACACCTTC. Protein: CASSFLTEIYGYTF. Together with reference TRBV5-6 and TRBJ1-2, the CDR3 gives the full variable domain: DAGVTQSPTHLIKTRGQQVTLRCSPKSGHDTVSWYQQALGQGPQFIFQYYEEEERQRGNFPDRFSGHQFPNYSSELNVNALLLGDSALYLCASSFLTEIYGYTFGSGTRLTVV.

This chain connects TRBV28 to TRBJ1-5; 7 nucleotides align to TRBD1. V was pared by 6 bases and J by 2 bases, with 10 bases of the junction left unmatched. The CDR3 has 16 amino acids. Germline V CDR1 and CDR2: MDHEN, SYDVKM. The CDR3 is CASSPGRGTRNQPQHF. The CDR3 coding sequence is TGTGCCAGCAGCCCCGGCAGGGGGACCCGCAATCAGCCCCAGCATTTT. The entire variable domain, with the rest obtained from reference TRBV28 and TRBJ1-5, is as follows: DVKVTQSSRYLVKRTGEKVFLECVQDMDHENMFWYRQDPGLGLRLIYFSYDVKMKEKGDIPEGYSVSREKKERFSLILESASTNQTSMYLCASSPGRGTRNQPQHFGDGTRLSIL.

The rearrangement links TRBV14 to TRBJ2-5, with D unresolved. The length of the CDR3 is 15 residues. CDR1 SGHDN and CDR2 FVKESK come from the germline V gene. V was cut by 5 bases and J by 5 bases, with 18 bases left in between. The CDR3 DNA sequence: TGTGCCAGCAGCAACACCAGGCCGTCTTGGGAGACCCAGTACTTC. The encoded protein is CASSNTRPSWETQYF.

The chain has TRBV5-1 and TRBJ2-1; 9 bases fit TRBD2. This CDR3 comprises 16 residues. The V and J ends lost 4 bases and 7 bases, in that order; junction bases with no gene match: 12. The germline CDR1 and CDR2 sequences are SGHRS and YFSETQ. Here the CDR3 DNA reads TGCGCCAGCAGCCGTAGCGGGAGTTCGGTCTTAAATGAGCAGTTCTTC. Translated: CASSRSGSSVLNEQFF.

The chain links TRBV28 to TRBJ1-5, with D maybe TRBD1 (6 bases). V was cut by 1 base and J by 5 bases, with 21 bases left in between. CDR3 size: 18 residues. CDR1 is MDHEN and CDR2 is SYDVKM in the germline V gene. The CDR3 nucleotides read TGTGCCAGCAGTTTATTTGGCAGATGGGGGCAGGGATATCAGCCCCAGCATTTT. Protein product: CASSLFGRWGQGYQPQHF.

The table lists this clone with a count of one. The chain links TRBV6-4 to TRBJ1-1; D is ambiguous. Germline-derived CDR1 and CDR2 are MRHNA and SNTAGT. The CDR3 contains 13 residues. V gave up 4 bases and J gave up 5 bases, with 11 bases separating them. Here the CDR3 reads CASSVKEGTEAFF. CDR3 nucleotide sequence: TGTGCCAGCAGTGTTAAGGAGGGTACTGAAGCTTTCTTT.

V and J are TRBV4-1 and TRBJ2-7; tentative D call: TRBD2 (5 bases). This CDR3 region has 15 residues. Germline assignment: CDR1 MGHRA and CDR2 YSYEKL. Deletions cut 2 bases from V and 0 bases from J, with 11 bases between. The CDR3: CASSQPDRDSYEQYF. CDR3 coding DNA: TGCGCCAGCAGCCAACCAGACCGGGACTCCTACGAGCAGTACTTC.